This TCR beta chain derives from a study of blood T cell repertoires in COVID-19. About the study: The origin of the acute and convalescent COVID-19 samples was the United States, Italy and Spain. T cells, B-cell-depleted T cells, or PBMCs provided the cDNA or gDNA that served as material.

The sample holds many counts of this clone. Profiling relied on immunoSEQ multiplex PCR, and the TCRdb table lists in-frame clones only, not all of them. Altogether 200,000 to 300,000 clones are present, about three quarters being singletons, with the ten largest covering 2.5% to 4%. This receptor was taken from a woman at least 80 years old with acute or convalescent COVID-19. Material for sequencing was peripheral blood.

In DNA form, the CDR3 reads TGTGCCAGTAGTGAGGGGCGGCTAGCGGGGAACACCGGGGAGCTGTTTTTT. It translates to CASSEGRLAGNTGELFF. The chain combines TRBV19 with TRBJ2-2; TRBD2 agrees at 8 bases. The CDR3 length is 17 residues. Trimming took 5 bases from V and 1 from J; bases not matched to a gene: 9. Germline V gene sequence: CDR1 LNHDA, CDR2 SQIVND (reference sequence).